Presented here are 18 T cell receptor beta chains from one specimen sequenced in a study of T cell clonality in common variable immunodeficiency. Clones were read by immunoSEQ multiplex PCR, and TCRdb kept only the in-frame ones, dropping some. The sample contains some 60,000 clones, none of them singletons. The sequenced sample was peripheral blood mononuclear cells. These receptor sequences come from a person aged 18 to 70 in good health.

Ten or more counts support this clone. The read falls 3 residues short of the CDR3 end, and the missing part is taken from the germline J gene. This chain joins TRBV5-1 and TRBJ2-7; no reliable D call. The CDR3 spans 15 residues. Germline assignment: CDR1 SGHRS and CDR2 YFSETQ. The V end lost 0 bases, the J end lost 5 bases, and 15 bases lay between the germline ends. CDR3 region: CASSLATNELDEQYF. The part of the CDR3 DNA that was read is TGCGCCAGCAGCTTGGCTACCAACGAATTGGACGAG. Looking up the rest from reference TRBV5-1 and TRBJ2-7 gives the full variable domain: KAGVTQTPRYLIKTRGQQVTLSCSPISGHRSVSWYQQTPGQGLQFLFEYFSETQRNKGNFPGRFSGRQFSNSRSEMNVSTLELGDSALYLCASSLATNELDEQYFGPGTRLTVT.

This clone showed up many times. From the germline J gene comes the end of the CDR3, since the read stops 3 residues before it. The chain is built from TRBV5-1 and TRBJ2-3, with 14 bases aligning to TRBD2. The CDR3 is 16 amino acids. The J segment lost 5 bases and the V segment lost 3 bases, leaving 5 bases of the junction unmatched. Germline CDR1 reads SGHRS; CDR2 reads YFSETQ. CDR3 loop: CASSSGLAGGVDTQYF. Partial CDR3 DNA: TGCGCCAGCAGCTCCGGACTAGCGGGAGGAGTAGATACG.

This clone was seen repeatedly, ten times or more. The read ends 3 residues shy of where the CDR3 ends; the end is completed using the germline J gene. V is TRBV6-2 or TRBV6-3 and J is TRBJ2-1, with TRBD2 matching over 8 bases. Germline V CDR1 and CDR2: MNHEY, SVGEGT. V was clipped by 0 bases and J by 8 bases; unmatched bases: 6. This CDR3 comprises 15 residues. CDR3 amino acids: CASSYSGGRRDEQFF. The sequenced CDR3 bases are TGTGCCAGCAGTTACTCGGGCGGGAGGCGGGATGAG.

This clone has a count of ten or more. The CDR3 end falls 3 residues outside the read, so it is completed with the germline J gene. The chain couples TRBV30 to TRBJ2-7; the match to TRBD2 covers 11 bases. Trimming at V came to 3 bases and at J to 6 bases, leaving 7 bases not matched to a gene. This CDR3 contains 14 residues. The germline CDR1 and CDR2 sequences are GTSNPN and SVGIG (reference sequence). The CDR3 sequence is CAWRSGLAGPEQYF. The sequenced CDR3 bases are TGTGCCTGGAGATCTGGACTAGCGGGCCCCGAG.

This clone was observed at least ten times. The CDR3 end is not reached by the read, which stops 3 residues before it; the germline J gene fills it in. The chain combines TRBV19 with TRBJ1-5; possible D gene TRBD1, 6 bases. This CDR3 contains 17 residues. Germline V gene sequence: CDR1 LNHDA, CDR2 SQIVND (reference sequence). V was shortened by 6 bases and J by 2 bases, with 20 bases between the two germline ends. CDR3 loop: CASRGGAAHRGNQPQHF. Partial CDR3 DNA: TGTGCCAGTAGAGGGGGGGCGGCGCATCGGGGCAATCAGCCC.

This clone was found a few times. The DNA ends 3 residues before the CDR3 does, and the rest of the CDR3 is filled in from the germline J gene. The rearrangement joins TRBV11-1 to TRBJ2-7, with 8 bases matching TRBD1. There are 15 residues in the CDR3. J was trimmed by 1 base and V by 4 bases; bases with no gene match: 6. Germline CDR1 and CDR2: SGHAT and FQDESV (reference sequence). The CDR3 here is CASSSGGILSYEQYF. The covered CDR3 bases are TGTGCCAGCAGCTCAGGGGGCATACTATCCTACGAG. Full variable domain (rest looked up from reference TRBV11-1 and TRBJ2-7): EAEVAQSPRYKITEKSQAVAFWCDPISGHATLYWYRQILGQGPELLVQFQDESVVDDSQLPKDRFSAERLKGVDSTLKIQPAELGDSAMYLCASSSGGILSYEQYFGPGTRLTVT.

This clone was seen many times. The sequenced fragment ends 3 residues before the CDR3 boundary, so the rest is inferred from the germline J gene. V and J are TRBV2 and TRBJ2-7; 13 nucleotides align to TRBD2. The CDR3 covers 16 residues. Germline lookup yields CDR1 SNHLY and CDR2 FYNNEI. V was pared by 3 bases and J by 0 bases, with 2 bases of the junction left unmatched. Partial CDR3 DNA: TGTGCCAGCAGTGATACTAGCGGGAGGGTCTCCTACGAG. Translated: CASSDTSGRVSYE. From start to end, the CDR3 is CASSDTSGRVSYEQYF.

This clone was found many times. The sequenced fragment ends 3 residues before the CDR3 boundary, so the rest is inferred from the germline J gene. The genes are TRBV5-1 and TRBJ2-3; 7 bases match TRBD2. Germline trimming cut 6 bases from V and 0 bases from J; bases unmatched to any gene: 7. This CDR3 comprises 15 residues. In germline, CDR1 is SGHRS, CDR2 YFSETQ. CDR3 bases read: TGCGCCAGCACCCAACGACTAGCAAGCACAGATACG. It is translated as CASTQRLASTDT. The full CDR3 is CASTQRLASTDTQYF.

This clone was seen at least ten times. The CDR3 goes on 3 residues after the read ends, and that part is filled in from the germline J gene. This sequence joins TRBV12-3 or TRBV12-4 and TRBJ2-1; possibly TRBD1 for D (7 bases). V was trimmed by 2 bases and J by 5 bases, leaving 16 bases between them. This CDR3 spans 16 amino acids. The CDR3 DNA, read in part, is TGTGCCAGCAGTTTACCACAGGGGTGGACTAACAATGAG. Amino acid sequence: CASSLPQGWTNNE. The whole CDR3 sequence reads CASSLPQGWTNNEQFF.

This clone showed up many times. The CDR3 goes on 3 residues after the read ends, and that part is filled in from the germline J gene. V usage is TRBV20-1 and J usage is TRBJ2-1; TRBD1 matches at 7 bases. The CDR3 totals 12 residues. V was pared by 6 bases and J by 1 base, with 0 bases of the junction left unmatched. Germline CDR1 and CDR2: DFQATT and SNEGSKA (reference sequence). CDR3 loop: CSARGSYNEQFF. The covered CDR3 bases are TGCAGTGCCAGGGGGTCCTACAATGAG.

This clone was counted many times. The read falls 3 residues short of the CDR3 end, and the missing part is taken from the germline J gene. The V and J genes are TRBV10-3 and TRBJ1-1, with D possibly matching TRBD1 (5 bases). Trimming removed 1 base at V and 0 bases at J, with 12 bases between. The germline V gene has CDR1 ENHRY and CDR2 SYGVKD. The CDR3 length is 16 residues. The covered CDR3 bases are TGTGCCATCAGTGAGTTTGGGGCCAGTTTGAACACTGAA. It yields the protein CAISEFGASLNTE. The complete CDR3 sequence is CAISEFGASLNTEAFF.

This clone was recorded at least ten times. With the read ending 3 residues before the CDR3 end, the germline J gene is used to fill in that end. The rearrangement uses TRBV7-6 and TRBJ2-1; 7 positions match TRBD2. Germline CDR1 and CDR2: SGHVS and FNYEAQ. CDR3 size: 17 residues. Trimming at V came to 5 bases and at J to 6 bases, leaving 16 bases not matched to a gene. The sequenced CDR3 bases are TGTGCCAGCAGCCGTACGATTATGCGGGAGCTTGGCAATGAG. This translates into CASSRTIMRELGNE. The full CDR3 sequence reads CASSRTIMRELGNEQFF.

At least ten counts were recorded for this clone. The read stops 3 residues short of the end of the CDR3; the missing end is completed from the germline J gene. The gene calls are TRBV4-2 and TRBJ2-7; 14 positions match TRBD2. V lost 1 base and J lost 6; bases outside the gene matches: 2. The CDR3 consists of 15 residues. Germline values: CDR1 LGHNA, CDR2 YNFKEQ. The sequenced CDR3 bases are TGTGCCAGCAGCCAAGGACTAGCGGGAGGGCTCGAG. Protein sequence: CASSQGLAGGLE. The full CDR3 protein is CASSQGLAGGLEQYF.

This clone came up many times. Read sequence stops 3 residues before the CDR3 end, and the germline J gene provides the missing end. This chain connects TRBV7-6 to TRBJ2-2; 10 positions agree with TRBD2. The germline gives CDR1 SGHVS, CDR2 FNYEAQ. The CDR3 is 15 residues long. Losses at the gene ends were 5 bases for V and 6 bases for J; bases not matched to a gene: 6. The CDR3 reads CASSPSGGPPGELFF. Partial CDR3 DNA: TGTGCCAGCAGCCCTAGCGGGGGCCCCCCCGGGGAG. Filled out from reference TRBV7-6 and TRBJ2-2, the complete variable domain reads GAGVSQSPRYKVTKRGQDVALRCDPISGHVSLYWYRQALGQGPEFLTYFNYEAQQDKSGLPNDRFSAERPEGSISTLTIQRTEQRDSAMYRCASSPSGGPPGELFFGEGSRLTVL.

This clone was recorded at least ten times. The read comes to an end 3 residues before the CDR3 does, leaving the germline J gene to fill in the end. J is TRBJ2-6 and V is TRBV20-1; D not certain. The germline V and J ends were trimmed by 6 bases and 0 bases, with 12 bases remaining between them. This CDR3 has 15 amino acids. Per germline, CDR1 DFQATT and CDR2 SNEGSKA (reference sequence). CDR3 sequence: CSAPRLASGANVLTF. The CDR3 DNA, read in part, is TGCAGTGCGCCACGACTTGCCTCTGGGGCCAACGTC.

Many counts were recorded for this clone. The CDR3 is cut off 3 residues early in the read; its end comes from the germline J gene. The V call is TRBV7-9, the J call TRBJ1-1; possibly TRBD1 for D (5 bases). CDR3 length equals 11 residues. Germline values: CDR1 SEHNR, CDR2 FQNEAQ (reference sequence). The CDR3 DNA, read in part, is TGTGCCAGCAGCGAAGGACAAGGA. It codes for CASSEGQG. The full-length CDR3 reads as CASSEGQGAFF.

This clone was seen a handful of times. The read stops 3 residues short of the end of the CDR3; the missing end is completed from the germline J gene. The rearrangement uses TRBV7-2 and TRBJ2-7; D is uncertain. The germline V gene encodes CDR1 SGHTA and CDR2 FQGNSA. The CDR3 spans 18 residues. The sequenced part of the CDR3 DNA is TGTGCAAGTCGCTTAGCTGAAGGGCCAATATTGGGCTCCTACGAG. Amino acid sequence: CASRLAEGPILGSYE. The entire CDR3 protein is CASRLAEGPILGSYEQYF.

Many counts were recorded for this clone. The read falls 3 residues short of the CDR3 end, and the missing part is taken from the germline J gene. The chain has TRBV7-8 and TRBJ1-2; 7 nucleotides align to TRBD1. Germline CDR1 and CDR2: SGHVS and FQNEAQ. V shed 5 bases and J 6 bases; nucleotides not matched to a gene: 12. This CDR3 comprises 15 residues. Here the CDR3 reads CASSQEQGPGDGYTF. The CDR3 DNA, read in part, is TGTGCCAGCAGCCAAGAACAGGGGCCGGGAGATGGC.